A selection of T cell receptor beta chains follows, all from one sample in a study of cytomegalovirus exposure and HLA in healthy donors. Generated by immunoSEQ multiplex PCR, the TCRdb table keeps only in-frame clones and is missing some. The table lists 150,000 to 200,000 clones, 70% to 85% of them singletons. Sequencing used PBMCs. These receptors originate from a man aged 35 to 55 in good health and CMV-seropositive. Both conserved end residues are part of each CDR3. Each record gives: V gene, clone size, D gene, J gene, CDR3 length, CDR3 protein. The D gene is left open where the match is weak. Clone sizes are given selectively: once, few, many, or a class where the clone is expanded.

v_call: TRBV7-2; clone_size: -; d_call: TRBD1; j_call: TRBJ1-2; cdr3_length: 13; cdr3_aa: CASSPRQGNGYTF
v_call: TRBV5-4; clone_size: few; d_call: TRBD1; j_call: TRBJ1-2; cdr3_length: 14; cdr3_aa: CASKTGGVGHGYTF
v_call: TRBV11-2; clone_size: -; d_call: TRBD2; j_call: TRBJ2-7; cdr3_length: 14; cdr3_aa: CASSLKRGAYEQYF
v_call: TRBV10-3; clone_size: -; d_call: TRBD1; j_call: TRBJ1-1; cdr3_length: 15; cdr3_aa: CAISDARTGGTEAFF
v_call: TRBV7-2; clone_size: -; d_call: -; j_call: TRBJ1-5; cdr3_length: 15; cdr3_aa: CASSPRGGPGQPQHF
v_call: TRBV15; clone_size: -; d_call: TRBD2; j_call: TRBJ2-2; cdr3_length: 16; cdr3_aa: CATLNQAGPGTGELFF
v_call: TRBV5-1; clone_size: -; d_call: -; j_call: TRBJ1-5; cdr3_length: 13; cdr3_aa: CASDRLSNQPQHF
v_call: TRBV27; clone_size: few; d_call: TRBD1; j_call: TRBJ1-2; cdr3_length: 16; cdr3_aa: CASSLQGPQANYGYTF
v_call: TRBV28; clone_size: -; d_call: -; j_call: TRBJ1-5; cdr3_length: 12; cdr3_aa: CASRKERQPQHF
v_call: TRBV29-1; clone_size: -; d_call: -; j_call: TRBJ1-2; cdr3_length: 12; cdr3_aa: CSAGGGEYGYTF
v_call: TRBV11-2; clone_size: -; d_call: TRBD2; j_call: TRBJ2-3; cdr3_length: 15; cdr3_aa: CASSDGLVNWDTQYF
v_call: TRBV7-9; clone_size: -; d_call: TRBD2; j_call: TRBJ2-1; cdr3_length: 19; cdr3_aa: CASSLGAGVLTSSYNEQFF
v_call: TRBV18; clone_size: -; d_call: TRBD1; j_call: TRBJ1-1; cdr3_length: 16; cdr3_aa: CASSLWTGGGNTEAFF
v_call: TRBV7-9; clone_size: -; d_call: -; j_call: TRBJ2-7; cdr3_length: 11; cdr3_aa: CASSRGDEQYF
v_call: TRBV7-6; clone_size: -; d_call: TRBD1; j_call: TRBJ1-6; cdr3_length: 16; cdr3_aa: CASSPTGTGVRTPLHF
v_call: TRBV5-1; clone_size: once; d_call: TRBD2; j_call: TRBJ2-3; cdr3_length: 18; cdr3_aa: CASSSAGTSRHSTDTQYF